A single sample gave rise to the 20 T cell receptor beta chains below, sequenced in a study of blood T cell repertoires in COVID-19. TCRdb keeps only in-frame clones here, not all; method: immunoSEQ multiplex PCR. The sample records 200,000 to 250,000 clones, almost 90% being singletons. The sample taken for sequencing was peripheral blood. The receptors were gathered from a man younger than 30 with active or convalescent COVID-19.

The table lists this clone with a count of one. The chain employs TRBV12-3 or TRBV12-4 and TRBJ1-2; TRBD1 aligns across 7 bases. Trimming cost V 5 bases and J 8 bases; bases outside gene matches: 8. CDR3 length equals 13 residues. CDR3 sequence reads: CASSPDRVGGYTF. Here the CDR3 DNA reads TGTGCCAGCAGTCCCGACAGGGTGGGGGGCTACACCTTC.

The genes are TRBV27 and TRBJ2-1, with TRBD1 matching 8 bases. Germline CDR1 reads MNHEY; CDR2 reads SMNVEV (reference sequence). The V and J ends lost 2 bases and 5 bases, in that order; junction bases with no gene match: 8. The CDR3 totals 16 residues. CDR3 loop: CASSLPPRGPDNEQFF. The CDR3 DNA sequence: TGTGCCAGCAGTTTACCTCCCAGGGGGCCGGACAATGAGCAGTTCTTC.

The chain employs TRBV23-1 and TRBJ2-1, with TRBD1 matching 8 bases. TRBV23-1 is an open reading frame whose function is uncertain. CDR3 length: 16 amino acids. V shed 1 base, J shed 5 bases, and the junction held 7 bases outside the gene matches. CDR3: CASSQLRTGLHNEQFF. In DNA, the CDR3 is TGCGCCAGCAGTCAATTAAGGACAGGGTTACACAATGAGCAGTTCTTC.

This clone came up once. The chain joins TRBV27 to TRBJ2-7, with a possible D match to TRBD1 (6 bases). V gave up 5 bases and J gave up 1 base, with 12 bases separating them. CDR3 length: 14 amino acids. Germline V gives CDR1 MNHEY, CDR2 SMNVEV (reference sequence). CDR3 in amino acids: CASSPPDRSYEQYF. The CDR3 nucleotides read TGTGCCAGCAGTCCACCGGACAGATCCTACGAGCAGTACTTC.

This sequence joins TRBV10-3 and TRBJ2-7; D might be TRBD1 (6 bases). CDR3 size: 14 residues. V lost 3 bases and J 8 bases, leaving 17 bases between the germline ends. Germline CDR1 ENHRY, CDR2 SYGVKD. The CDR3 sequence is CAISDPKHGDKQYF. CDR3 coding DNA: TGTGCCATCAGTGACCCGAAGCACGGGGACAAGCAGTACTTC.

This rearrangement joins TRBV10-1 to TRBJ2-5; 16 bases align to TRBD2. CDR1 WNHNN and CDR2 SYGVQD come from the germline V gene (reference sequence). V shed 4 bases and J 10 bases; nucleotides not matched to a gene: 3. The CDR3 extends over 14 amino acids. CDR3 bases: TGCGCCAGCAGTGCGGGACTAGCGGGAGGGGACCAGTACTTC. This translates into CASSAGLAGGDQYF.

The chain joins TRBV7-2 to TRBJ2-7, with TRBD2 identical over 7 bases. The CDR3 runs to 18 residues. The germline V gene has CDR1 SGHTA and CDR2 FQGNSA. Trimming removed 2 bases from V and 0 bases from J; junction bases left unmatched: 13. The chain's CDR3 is CASSLPRVWGGSSYEQYF. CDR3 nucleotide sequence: TGTGCCAGCAGCTTACCTCGCGTTTGGGGCGGGAGCTCCTACGAGCAGTACTTC.

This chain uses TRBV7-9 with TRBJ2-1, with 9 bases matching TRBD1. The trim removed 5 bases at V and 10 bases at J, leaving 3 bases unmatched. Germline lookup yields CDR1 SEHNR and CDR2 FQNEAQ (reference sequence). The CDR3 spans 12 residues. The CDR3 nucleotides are TGTGCCAGCAGCGGACAGGGGTCGGAGCAGTTCTTC. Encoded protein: CASSGQGSEQFF.

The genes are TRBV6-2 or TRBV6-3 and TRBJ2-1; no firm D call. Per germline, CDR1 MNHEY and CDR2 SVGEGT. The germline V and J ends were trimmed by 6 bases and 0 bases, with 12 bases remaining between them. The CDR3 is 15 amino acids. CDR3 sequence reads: CASSFPSSSYNEQFF. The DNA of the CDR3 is TGTGCCAGCAGCTTTCCGTCGAGCTCCTACAATGAGCAGTTCTTC.

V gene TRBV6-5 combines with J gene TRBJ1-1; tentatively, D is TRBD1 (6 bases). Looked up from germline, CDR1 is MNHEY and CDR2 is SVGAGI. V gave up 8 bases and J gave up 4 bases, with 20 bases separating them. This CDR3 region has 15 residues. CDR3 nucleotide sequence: TGTGCCAGCCATCTCGATAGGGGGATCAGCACTGAAGCTTTCTTT. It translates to CASHLDRGISTEAFF.

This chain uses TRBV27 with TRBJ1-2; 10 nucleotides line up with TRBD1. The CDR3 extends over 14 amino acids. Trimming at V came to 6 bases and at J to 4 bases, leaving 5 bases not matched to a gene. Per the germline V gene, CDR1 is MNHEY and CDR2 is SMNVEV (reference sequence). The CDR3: CASRQTGGVYGYTF. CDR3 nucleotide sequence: TGTGCCAGCAGGCAGACAGGGGGCGTCTATGGCTACACCTTC.

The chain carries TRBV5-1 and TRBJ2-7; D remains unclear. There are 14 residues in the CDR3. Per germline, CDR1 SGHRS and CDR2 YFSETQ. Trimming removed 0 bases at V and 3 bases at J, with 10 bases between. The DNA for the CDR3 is TGCGCCAGCAGCTTGGGCCCAACCGGCTACGAGCAGTACTTC. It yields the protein CASSLGPTGYEQYF.

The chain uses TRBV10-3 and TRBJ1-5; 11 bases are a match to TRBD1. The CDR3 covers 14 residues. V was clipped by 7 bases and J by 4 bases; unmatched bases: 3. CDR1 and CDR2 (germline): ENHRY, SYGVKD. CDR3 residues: CAIKRDRGNQPQHF. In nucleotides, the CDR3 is TGTGCCATCAAAAGGGACAGGGGGAATCAGCCCCAGCATTTT.

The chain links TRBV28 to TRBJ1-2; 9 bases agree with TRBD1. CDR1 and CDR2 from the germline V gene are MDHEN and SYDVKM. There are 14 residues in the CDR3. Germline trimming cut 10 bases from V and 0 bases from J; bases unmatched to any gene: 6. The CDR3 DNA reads TGTGCCACCACAGGGGGCCGCTCTAACTATGGCTACACCTTC. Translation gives CATTGGRSNYGYTF.

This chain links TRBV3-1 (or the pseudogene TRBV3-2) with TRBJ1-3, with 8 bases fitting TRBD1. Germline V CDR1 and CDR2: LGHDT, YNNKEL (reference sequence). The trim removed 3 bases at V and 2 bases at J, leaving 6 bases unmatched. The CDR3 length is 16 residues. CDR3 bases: TGTGCCAGCAGCCACGACAGGGGATCAACTGGAAACACCATATATTTT. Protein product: CASSHDRGSTGNTIYF.

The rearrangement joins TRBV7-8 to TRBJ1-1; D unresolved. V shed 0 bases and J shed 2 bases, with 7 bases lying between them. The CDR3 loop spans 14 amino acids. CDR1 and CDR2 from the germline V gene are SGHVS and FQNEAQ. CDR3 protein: CASSLAEGNTEAFF. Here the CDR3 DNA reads TGTGCCAGCAGCTTAGCGGAGGGTAACACTGAAGCTTTCTTT.

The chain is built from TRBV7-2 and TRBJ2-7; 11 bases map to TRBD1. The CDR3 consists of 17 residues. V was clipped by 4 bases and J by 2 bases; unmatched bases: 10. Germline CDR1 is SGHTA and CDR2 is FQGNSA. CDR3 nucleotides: TGTGCCAGCAGCTCCCCCGCGGACAGGGGGCTTACCTACGAGCAGTACTTC. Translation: CASSSPADRGLTYEQYF.

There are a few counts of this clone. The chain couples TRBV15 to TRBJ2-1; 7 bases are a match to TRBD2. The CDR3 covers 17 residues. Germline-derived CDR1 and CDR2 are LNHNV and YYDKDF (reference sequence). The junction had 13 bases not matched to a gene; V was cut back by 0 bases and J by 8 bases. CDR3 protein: CATSRDTLAALKHEQFF. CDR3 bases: TGTGCCACCAGCAGAGACACGCTAGCGGCCCTGAAGCATGAGCAGTTCTTC.

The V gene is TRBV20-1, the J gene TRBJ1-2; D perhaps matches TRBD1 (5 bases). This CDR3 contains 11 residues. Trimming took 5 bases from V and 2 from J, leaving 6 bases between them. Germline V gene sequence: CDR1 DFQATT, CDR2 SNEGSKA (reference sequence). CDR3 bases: TGCAGTGCTCAGGGAAACTATGGCTACACCTTC. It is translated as CSAQGNYGYTF.

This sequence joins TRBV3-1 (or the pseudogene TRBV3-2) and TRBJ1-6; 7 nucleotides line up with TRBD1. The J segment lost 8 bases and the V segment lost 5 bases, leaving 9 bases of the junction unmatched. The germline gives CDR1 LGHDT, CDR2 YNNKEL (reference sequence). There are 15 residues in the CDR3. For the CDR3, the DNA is TGTGCCAGCAGCTTTGAGGGACAGTCGGATTCACCCCTCCACTTT. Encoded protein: CASSFEGQSDSPLHF.